This note documents a single T cell receptor beta chain sequence. This sample is part of a study of cytomegalovirus exposure and HLA in healthy donors. The method was immunoSEQ multiplex PCR; TCRdb's version includes in-frame clones alone and lacks a portion of them. The table records tens of thousands of clones, approximately 96% of them present only once. CDR3 length: 17 residues. V was cut by 5 bases and J by 4 bases, with 18 bases left in between. Germline CDR1 SGHTA, CDR2 FQGNSA. This clonotype was sampled from a woman aged 18-29 years in good health and CMV-seronegative. The gene calls are TRBV7-2 and TRBJ2-6, with D hard to call. The material sequenced was PBMCs. The CDR3, as DNA: TGTGCCAGCAGCCCCCAAACGGCGGCCGGGGGGGCCAACGTCCTGACTTTC. Protein: CASSPQTAAGGANVLTF.